The rows below give T cell receptor beta chains drawn from one sample of a study of regulatory T cells in long-lasting Graves disease. TCRdb used MiXCR to reprocess the multiplex PCR reads, holding one entry per CDR3 protein. This table holds 400,000 to 500,000 distinct CDR3 sequences, about a sixth found once. These data were likewise used in another study, on T cells in Graves' hyperthyroidism and ophthalmopathy.

Sequences were derived from peripheral blood mononuclear cells (PBMCs), sampled at new diagnosis, from a patient treated with antithyroid drugs. These receptors were collected from a woman under 30 with Graves disease. Each CDR3 is given without its conserved first and last residue.

j_call | v_call | cdr3_aa
TRBJ2-7 | TRBV3-1 | ASSQILAPYEQY
TRBJ2-1 | TRBV4-2 | ASSQSSGSSAGEGQQF
TRBJ2-1 | TRBV7-2 | ASSFGTGYNEQF
TRBJ1-6 | TRBV30 | AWSVLHNSPLH
TRBJ1-1 | TRBV19 | ASRMDRGQVMNTEAF
TRBJ2-7 | TRBV20-1 | SARDPRGRYEQY
TRBJ2-3 | TRBV20-1 | SAERANTDTQY
TRBJ2-7 | TRBV20-1 | SARQNGGEQY
TRBJ1-1 | TRBV27 | ASRGGLGTEAF
TRBJ2-1 | TRBV6-2/TRBV6-3 | ASSETGTDEQF
TRBJ2-1 | TRBV6-1 | ASSEMIPGGGDEQF
TRBJ1-2 | TRBV28 | ASSYTGTAIYGYT
TRBJ2-3 | TRBV20-1 | TGTLSSGRSPDTQY
TRBJ2-3 | TRBV4-2 | ASSQEGADTQY
TRBJ2-2 | TRBV6-2/TRBV6-3 | ASSYVQTTGELF
TRBJ2-1 | TRBV19 | ASSIYRGHYNEQF
TRBJ2-2 | TRBV18 | ASSPPLSANTGELF
TRBJ2-5 | TRBV6-5 | ASSYLSLAGVEETQY
TRBJ2-7 | TRBV6-5 | ASSYRGIMDEQY
TRBJ2-3 | TRBV24-1 | ATSDFQGSTDTQY
TRBJ2-1 | TRBV18 | ASSQFSGGNEQF
TRBJ2-3 | TRBV12-3/TRBV12-4 | ASHTGTGTGDTQY
TRBJ2-3 | TRBV5-1 | ASSLDIISTDTQY
TRBJ2-3 | TRBV29-1 | SVEEGLGVRTDTQY
TRBJ1-4 | TRBV3-1 | ASSRGTASNEKLF
TRBJ1-1 | TRBV27 | ASRKTGTTEAF
TRBJ2-1 | TRBV12-3/TRBV12-4 | ASSLRERFGF
TRBJ2-7 | TRBV6-1 | ASSEAPSTGYEQY
TRBJ2-6 | TRBV30 | ALDRGLIGANVLT
TRBJ2-4 | TRBV3-1 | ASSQLQGHSGAIQY
TRBJ2-5 | TRBV12-3/TRBV12-4 | ASSFGGGVVETQY
TRBJ1-2 | TRBV6-2/TRBV6-3 | ASSYSGVPNYGYT